A single sample gave rise to the 25 T cell receptor beta chains below, sequenced in a study of PD-L1 blockade in urothelial cancer. The table came from immunoSEQ multiplex PCR; TCRdb's copy has only in-frame clones and leaves some out. The sample has about 120,000 clones; 85% to 90% are singletons. Time point in this sample: peripheral blood 6 weeks after treatment start. The material sequenced was PBMCs, taken around atezolizumab (anti-PD-L1) treatment. These receptors came from a man aged 55 to 70 with urothelial cancer.

Here the CDR3 DNA reads TGTGCCAGCAGCTTGGGACTTAACACCGGGGAGCTGTTTTTT. Translated, it gives CASSLGLNTGELFF. The rearrangement joins TRBV7-7 to TRBJ2-2; tentative D call: TRBD2 (6 bases). V was pared by 3 bases and J by 2 bases, with 7 bases between. Looked up from germline, CDR1 is SSHAT and CDR2 is FNYEAQ (reference sequence). CDR3 size: 14 residues.

The chain uses TRBV11-2 and TRBJ2-1, with 14 positions matching TRBD2. Germline lookup yields CDR1 SGHAT and CDR2 FQNNGV. The V gene end was trimmed by 5 bases and the J gene end by 10 bases; junction bases not matched to a gene: 4. CDR3 size: 14 residues. CDR3 DNA: TGTGCCAGCAGCCTCGGACTAGCGGGGGGAGAGCAGTTCTTC. Residues: CASSLGLAGGEQFF. Drawing the rest from reference TRBV11-2 and TRBJ2-1, the complete variable domain is EAGVAQSPRYKIIEKRQSVAFWCNPISGHATLYWYQQILGQGPKLLIQFQNNGVVDDSQLPKDRFSAERLKGVDSTLKIQPAKLEDSAVYLCASSLGLAGGEQFFGPGTRLTVL.

The chain combines TRBV5-1 with TRBJ2-3; weak D call: TRBD1 (5 bases). This CDR3 region has 15 residues. V dropped 0 bases and J dropped 8 bases, with 16 bases sitting between them. Looked up from germline, CDR1 is SGHRS and CDR2 is YFSETQ. This CDR3 reads CASSLASQGSSTQYF. The DNA for the CDR3 is TGCGCCAGCAGCTTGGCCAGTCAGGGATCGAGTACGCAGTATTTT.

This clone is a singleton in its sample. The chain uses TRBV29-1 and TRBJ2-7; D perhaps matches TRBD2 (5 bases). Trimming removed 6 bases from V and 4 bases from J, with 19 bases in between. Germline V lookup: CDR1 SQVTM, CDR2 ANQGSEA. CDR3 length equals 14 residues. CDR3 bases: TGCAGCGTGATTTCGTCGGGAATTGAATACGAGCAGTACTTC. Translated: CSVISSGIEYEQYF.

V gene TRBV19 combines with J gene TRBJ2-3; TRBD1 is a possible D gene (6 bases). The CDR3 has 13 amino acids. The V gene lost 7 bases and the J gene lost 2 bases, with 10 bases spanning the gap. Looked up from germline, CDR1 is LNHDA and CDR2 is SQIVND (reference sequence). The CDR3 protein is CASTGTSTDTQYF. The DNA of the CDR3 is TGTGCCAGTACCGGGACATCCACAGATACGCAGTATTTT.

The chain is built from TRBV5-8 and TRBJ1-1; 8 nucleotides agree with TRBD1. The V segment lost 5 bases and the J segment 5 bases; nucleotides outside the gene matches: 8. The CDR3 totals 14 residues. Germline CDR1 SGHTS, CDR2 YDEGEE. The CDR3 loop reads CASSRGQGQTEAFF. CDR3 bases: TGTGCCAGCAGTCGCGGACAGGGTCAGACTGAAGCTTTCTTT.

The chain recombines TRBV18 with TRBJ2-7; 8 positions agree with TRBD1. Germline V gene sequence: CDR1 KGHSH, CDR2 LQKENI. Trimming at V came to 2 bases and at J to 3 bases, leaving 3 bases not matched to a gene. This CDR3 contains 14 residues. CDR3 nucleotide sequence: TGTGCCAGCTCACCAGGACAGGGAAACTACGAGCAGTACTTC. Encoded protein: CASSPGQGNYEQYF.

The chain couples TRBV9 to TRBJ2-1; 7 positions match TRBD2. The CDR3 has 13 amino acids. The ends lost 0 bases at V and 8 bases at J; junction bases unmatched: 2. Germline lookup yields CDR1 SGDLS and CDR2 YYNGEE. The CDR3 region is CASSVGLAYEQFF. The CDR3, as DNA: TGTGCCAGCAGCGTAGGACTAGCCTATGAGCAGTTCTTC.

This clone was seen a single time. The chain has TRBV7-3 and TRBJ2-1, with 9 bases matching TRBD2. This CDR3 region has 15 residues. V was clipped by 4 bases and J by 7 bases; unmatched bases: 8. The V gene's germline CDR1 is SGHTA and CDR2 FQGTGA. The CDR3 bases are TGTGCCAGCAGCTACACCGGCGGGAGGGGGAATGAGCAGTTCTTC. This translates into CASSYTGGRGNEQFF.

The V gene is TRBV10-1, the J gene TRBJ2-3, with TRBD2 identical over 7 bases. CDR1 is WNHNN and CDR2 is SYGVQD in the germline V gene (reference sequence). The CDR3 length is 15 residues. The V segment lost 2 bases and the J segment 6 bases; nucleotides outside the gene matches: 8. CDR3 nucleotides: TGCGCCAGCAGTGAGGGTGGGACCGGGGGGGATACGCAGTATTTT. This encodes CASSEGGTGGDTQYF.

The chain couples TRBV11-2 to TRBJ2-7; no firm D call. The CDR3 totals 14 residues. V lost 1 base and J lost 2, with 9 bases in between. The V gene's germline CDR1 is SGHAT and CDR2 FQNNGV. CDR3 residues: CASSLGAETYEQYF. The CDR3 bases are TGTGCCAGCAGCTTAGGGGCCGAAACCTACGAGCAGTACTTC. The full variable domain, with the rest looked up from reference TRBV11-2 and TRBJ2-7, is EAGVAQSPRYKIIEKRQSVAFWCNPISGHATLYWYQQILGQGPKLLIQFQNNGVVDDSQLPKDRFSAERLKGVDSTLKIQPAKLEDSAVYLCASSLGAETYEQYFGPGTRLTVT.

The chain uses TRBV10-3 and TRBJ2-2, with D possibly matching TRBD2 (5 bases). The V end lost 6 bases, the J end lost 5 bases, and 10 bases lay between the germline ends. Germline loops: CDR1 ENHRY, CDR2 SYGVKD. CDR3 size: 13 residues. CDR3 sequence: CAIRPSRTGELFF. In DNA form, the CDR3 reads TGTGCCATCAGGCCTAGCCGGACCGGGGAGCTGTTTTTT.

The chain uses TRBV4-1 and TRBJ2-5, with 11 bases aligning to TRBD2. CDR1 MGHRA and CDR2 YSYEKL come from the germline V gene. There are 15 residues in the CDR3. The V and J ends lost 4 bases and 3 bases, in that order; junction bases with no gene match: 4. The CDR3 DNA reads TGCGCCAGCAGCCGGGGGACTAGCGGAAAAGAGACCCAGTACTTC. Translated, it gives CASSRGTSGKETQYF.

The chain employs TRBV5-1 and TRBJ1-2; TRBD1 aligns across 7 bases. Per germline, CDR1 SGHRS and CDR2 YFSETQ. This CDR3 region has 15 residues. V shed 4 bases and J 8 bases; nucleotides not matched to a gene: 14. The CDR3: CASSLDRALGEGYTF. As DNA, the CDR3 is TGCGCCAGCAGCCTCGACAGGGCCCTAGGGGAAGGCTACACCTTC.

The rearrangement joins TRBV7-2 to TRBJ2-7; possibly TRBD2 for D (6 bases). The CDR3 loop spans 12 amino acids. Trimming left V 3 bases short and J 4 bases short, with 7 bases between. Germline assignment: CDR1 SGHTA and CDR2 FQGNSA. CDR3 bases: TGTGCCAGCAGCTTCCGGGGGTACGAGCAGTACTTC. Protein: CASSFRGYEQYF.

The rearrangement joins TRBV5-4 to TRBJ1-1, with D tentatively TRBD1 (5 bases). V dropped 5 bases and J dropped 4 bases, with 12 bases sitting between them. The germline V gene encodes CDR1 SGHNT and CDR2 YYREEE (reference sequence). This CDR3 has 13 residues. The CDR3 bases are TGTGCCAGCAGTTCAGGGTTTGGCACTGAAGCTTTCTTT. As protein: CASSSGFGTEAFF.

This chain links TRBV7-2 with TRBJ2-1, with D uncertain. Germline CDR1 SGHTA, CDR2 FQGNSA. V lost 4 bases, J lost 5 bases, and 9 bases lay in between. The length of the CDR3 is 13 residues. The CDR3 is CASSSYLDNEQFF. Here the CDR3 DNA reads TGTGCCAGCAGCTCCTATTTAGACAATGAGCAGTTCTTC.

The chain couples TRBV10-2 to TRBJ2-3; 14 bases map to TRBD2. This CDR3 region has 12 residues. With 10 bases clipped from V and 8 bases from J, the junction kept 2 bases outside the gene matches. CDR1 and CDR2 from the germline V gene are WSHSY and SAAADI. The CDR3 DNA reads TGCGCCACCGGACTAGCGGGAGGTACGCAGTATTTT. Protein sequence: CATGLAGGTQYF.

The chain is built from TRBV5-1 and TRBJ2-5, with D possibly matching TRBD2 (5 bases). The germline CDR1 and CDR2 sequences are SGHRS and YFSETQ. Trimming removed 4 bases at V and 5 bases at J, with 18 bases between. The CDR3 covers 15 residues. Here the CDR3 reads CASSVGDGNWETQYF. CDR3 nucleotides: TGCGCCAGCAGCGTGGGAGACGGGAATTGGGAGACCCAGTACTTC.

The rearrangement joins TRBV30 to TRBJ2-1; no clear D gene. Germline CDR1 GTSNPN, CDR2 SVGIG (reference sequence). The V end was cut by 0 bases, the J end by 9 bases, with 15 bases between. CDR3 length: 14 residues. DNA of the CDR3: TGTGCCTGGAGTGTAGTTTCATCGCGTCCTGAGCAGTTCTTC. Translated: CAWSVVSSRPEQFF.

The rearrangement joins TRBV5-4 to TRBJ2-5; 8 positions agree with TRBD2. The length of the CDR3 is 13 residues. Germline V CDR1 and CDR2: SGHNT, YYREEE (reference sequence). Trimming removed 3 bases from V and 5 bases from J; junction bases left unmatched: 3. The CDR3 sequence is CASSWTSTETQYF. For the CDR3, the DNA is TGTGCCAGCAGCTGGACTAGCACGGAGACCCAGTACTTC.

The V call is TRBV7-9, the J call TRBJ1-2; possibly TRBD1 for D (6 bases). Per germline, CDR1 SEHNR and CDR2 FQNEAQ (reference sequence). Between the trimmed V and J ends, which lost 2 bases and 4 bases, there was a span of 14 bases. The CDR3 totals 15 residues. The CDR3 reads CASSLLSGETYGYTF. The CDR3 bases are TGTGCCAGCAGCTTACTCTCAGGGGAGACCTATGGCTACACCTTC.

This chain links TRBV18 with TRBJ1-3; unclear D gene. Germline V lookup: CDR1 KGHSH, CDR2 LQKENI. Deletions cut 3 bases from V and 0 bases from J, with 15 bases between. This CDR3 is 17 amino acids long. CDR3 residues: CASSPLIYPSSGNTIYF. The CDR3 DNA follows: TGTGCCAGCTCACCGTTGATATACCCCAGCTCTGGAAACACCATATATTTT.

This chain connects TRBV5-4 to TRBJ2-1, with D perhaps matching TRBD2 (5 bases). The CDR3 sequence is 15 residues long. V gave up 0 bases and J gave up 0 bases, with 7 bases separating them. In germline, CDR1 is SGHNT, CDR2 YYREEE (reference sequence). The CDR3 spells CASSLGRLSYNEQFF. The DNA for the CDR3 is TGTGCCAGCAGCTTGGGGAGGCTCTCCTACAATGAGCAGTTCTTC.

This chain connects TRBV5-6 to TRBJ2-3; TRBD1 is a possible D gene (6 bases). V lost 0 bases, J lost 0 bases, and 20 bases lay in between. The CDR3 totals 19 residues. CDR1 is SGHDT and CDR2 is YYEEEE in the germline V gene. CDR3 sequence reads: CASSLERRGRRISTDTQYF. The CDR3 nucleotides are TGTGCCAGCAGCTTGGAGCGCAGGGGAAGACGTATTAGCACAGATACGCAGTATTTT.